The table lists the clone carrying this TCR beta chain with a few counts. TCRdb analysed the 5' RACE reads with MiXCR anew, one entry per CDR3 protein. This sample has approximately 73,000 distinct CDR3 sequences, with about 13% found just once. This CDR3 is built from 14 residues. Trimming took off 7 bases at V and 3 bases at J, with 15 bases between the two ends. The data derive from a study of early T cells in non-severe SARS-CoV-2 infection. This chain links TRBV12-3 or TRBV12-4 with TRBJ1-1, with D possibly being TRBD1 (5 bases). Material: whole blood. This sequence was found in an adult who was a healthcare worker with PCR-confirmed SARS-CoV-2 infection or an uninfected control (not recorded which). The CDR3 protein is CASKRNLGDTEAFF. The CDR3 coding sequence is TGTGCCAGCAAGCGGAACTTGGGGGACACTGAAGCTTTCTTT.